These 26 T cell receptor beta chains originate from one sample sequenced in a study of CD8 T cells in ankylosing spondylitis. TCRdb passed the 5' RACE reads through MiXCR, listing each CDR3 protein once. The sample carries 130,000 or so distinct CDR3 sequences, over 15% recorded once. For these TCRs, the target antigens are not known. Study-wide findings and caveats: Apparently characteristic of ankylosing spondylitis blood was a TCR beta motif (roughly 8 highly homologous variants).

Sequenced sample: blood, either unsorted or a sorted T cell fraction (not recorded which). The receptors derive from a male donor with ankylosing spondylitis.

This clonotype has a handful of counts. A junction boundary mismatches the germline segment, possibly from a read error. The gene calls are TRBV6-1 and TRBJ2-7, with 7 bases lining up with TRBD1. This CDR3 is 14 amino acids long. Per germline, CDR1 MNHNS and CDR2 SASEGT. In nucleotides, the CDR3 is TGTGCCAGCAGTAAAGCGGACAGGTCCTACGAGCAGTACTTC. Amino acids: CASSKADRSYEQYF.

The chain recombines TRBV7-9 with TRBJ2-2; D gene ambiguous. The CDR3 runs 13 residues. Looked up from germline, CDR1 is SEHNR and CDR2 is FQNEAQ (reference sequence). V lost 1 base and J lost 6, with 6 bases in between. CDR3 DNA sequence: TGTGCCAGCAGCTTAGGGGCGGCCGGGGAGCTGTTTTTT. This gives the protein CASSLGAAGELFF.

The V and J genes are TRBV9 and TRBJ2-7; 7 nucleotides match TRBD2. The CDR3 loop spans 13 amino acids. Germline loops: CDR1 SGDLS, CDR2 YYNGEE. V was clipped by 3 bases and J by 4 bases; unmatched bases: 4. The CDR3 reads CASSGGGGYEQYF. As DNA, the CDR3 is TGTGCCAGCAGCGGCGGGGGAGGGTACGAGCAGTACTTC.

This chain connects TRBV19 to TRBJ1-5; no clear D. V lost 3 bases to trimming and J lost 0 bases, with 9 bases between them. Germline V gives CDR1 LNHDA, CDR2 SQIVND (reference sequence). There are 15 residues in the CDR3. Written as DNA, the CDR3 is TGTGCCAGTAGTATTGGTCGGGGTAGCAATCAGCCCCAGCATTTT. Translated, it gives CASSIGRGSNQPQHF.

This clonotype was seen a few times. The CDR3 loop reads CSVVIGGHQHF. CDR3 bases: TGCAGCGTTGTCATCGGAGGCCACCAGCATTTT. The rearrangement joins TRBV29-1 to TRBJ1-5; D not certain. The CDR3 loop spans 11 amino acids. CDR1 SQVTM and CDR2 ANQGSEA come from the germline V gene. V lost 4 bases to trimming and J lost 12 bases, with 13 bases between them.

This clonotype was observed a single time. This sequence joins TRBV2 and TRBJ2-3; no clear D. Per germline, CDR1 SNHLY and CDR2 FYNNEI. The CDR3 totals 15 residues. With 0 bases removed from V and 1 base from J, the gap between germline ends came to 8 bases. The CDR3 DNA reads TGTGCCAGCAGTGAAGCGCCCGCGGGCACAGATACGCAGTATTTT. It translates to CASSEAPAGTDTQYF.

The chain carries TRBV5-8 and TRBJ2-7; 8 positions match TRBD2. There are 15 residues in the CDR3. Germline V CDR1 and CDR2: SGHTS, YDEGEE. With 0 bases clipped from V and 3 bases from J, the junction kept 5 bases outside the gene matches. The CDR3 loop is CASSLDPGGNYEQYF. The CDR3, as DNA: TGTGCCAGCAGCTTGGATCCGGGGGGGAACTACGAGCAGTACTTC.

This clonotype occurred a few times. This chain connects TRBV28 to TRBJ2-7; D tentatively fits TRBD1 or TRBD2 (5 bases each). Trimming removed 8 bases at V and 2 bases at J, with 19 bases between. Germline lookup yields CDR1 MDHEN and CDR2 SYDVKM. CDR3 size: 15 residues. DNA for the CDR3: TGTGCCAGCGGTGGTGGGGACCACCTAACCTACGAGCAGTACTTC. Translated, it gives CASGGGDHLTYEQYF.

This clonotype was counted only a few times. The rearrangement uses TRBV7-2 and TRBJ2-1, with D possibly matching TRBD1 (5 bases). Trimming shortened V by 3 bases and J by 5 bases, and 11 bases separated the two germline ends. The CDR3 is 14 amino acids. Germline assignment: CDR1 SGHTA and CDR2 FQGNSA. The chain's CDR3 is CASSFQGPHNEQFF. The CDR3 DNA follows: TGTGCCAGCAGCTTTCAGGGCCCCCACAATGAGCAGTTCTTC.

This clonotype was detected only a few times. This chain connects TRBV3-1 to TRBJ2-3; no clear D. Germline V gene lookup returns CDR1 LGHDT and CDR2 YNNKEL (reference sequence). The germline V and J ends were trimmed by 1 base and 4 bases, with 12 bases remaining between them. The CDR3 extends over 15 amino acids. CDR3 loop: CASSQGIVGADTQYF. The DNA of the CDR3 is TGTGCCAGCAGCCAAGGTATAGTCGGAGCAGATACGCAGTATTTT.

The table lists this clonotype with a few counts. V usage is TRBV2 and J usage is TRBJ2-2, with D perhaps being TRBD1 or TRBD2 (5 bases each). Looked up from germline, CDR1 is SNHLY and CDR2 is FYNNEI. The ends were cut back, 4 bases at V and 6 bases at J, with 15 bases in the middle. This CDR3 has 15 amino acids. The CDR3 spells CASSAVSGRAGELFF. The CDR3, as DNA: TGTGCCAGCAGTGCGGTGTCGGGGCGGGCCGGGGAGCTGTTTTTT.

This chain joins TRBV5-1 and TRBJ2-1; D is uncertain. V was clipped by 2 bases and J by 2 bases, with 11 bases between them. In germline, CDR1 is SGHRS, CDR2 YFSETQ. The CDR3 loop spans 15 amino acids. The CDR3, as DNA: TGCGCCAGCAGCTTTCGACGGAACCCCTACAATGAGCAGTTCTTC. Its translation: CASSFRRNPYNEQFF.

The chain uses TRBV20-1 and TRBJ2-7; D unresolved. Trimming pared 0 bases from V and 2 bases from J, leaving 5 bases between. Germline assignment: CDR1 DFQATT and CDR2 SNEGSKA (reference sequence). The CDR3 is made up of 12 amino acids. As DNA, the CDR3 is TGCAGTGCTAGAGAAAGAGCCTACGAGCAGTACTTC. As protein: CSARERAYEQYF.

The chain combines TRBV19 with TRBJ2-5; 7 bases line up with TRBD2. CDR1 is LNHDA, CDR2 SQIVND, per germline (reference sequence). There are 15 residues in the CDR3. The V segment lost 7 bases and the J segment 5 bases; nucleotides outside the gene matches: 13. This CDR3 reads CASTPRRGSGETQYF. The DNA of the CDR3 is TGTGCCAGTACCCCACGGAGGGGTAGCGGGGAGACCCAGTACTTC.

This clonotype was counted between two and nine times. The chain uses TRBV9 and TRBJ2-1; 11 bases align to TRBD2. The CDR3 has 15 amino acids. The germline V gene has CDR1 SGDLS and CDR2 YYNGEE. Losses at the gene ends were 0 bases for V and 7 bases for J; bases not matched to a gene: 3. In nucleotides, the CDR3 is TGTGCCAGCAGCGTAGCGACTAGCGGGACGAATGAGCAGTTCTTC. It yields the protein CASSVATSGTNEQFF. Based on the CDR3 plus reference TRBV9 and TRBJ2-1, the full variable domain is DSGVTQTPKHLITATGQRVTLRCSPRSGDLSVYWYQQSLDQGLQFLIQYYNGEERAKGNILERFSAQQFPDLHSELNLSSLELGDSALYFCASSVATSGTNEQFFGPGTRLTVL.

This clonotype has a handful of counts. The rearrangement links TRBV9 to TRBJ2-5; the match to TRBD1 covers 7 bases. The CDR3 sequence is 15 residues long. The germline gives CDR1 SGDLS, CDR2 YYNGEE. Trimming cost V 4 bases and J 4 bases; bases outside gene matches: 10. CDR3 coding DNA: TGTGCCAGCAGCAAGGGGGCACAGGGTGTAGAGACCCAGTACTTC. Translating it yields CASSKGAQGVETQYF.

The chain uses TRBV11-2 and TRBJ2-1, with D perhaps TRBD1 (5 bases). The CDR3 extends over 18 amino acids. V was trimmed by 0 bases and J by 2 bases, leaving 17 bases between them. Germline loops: CDR1 SGHAT, CDR2 FQNNGV. The CDR3 DNA reads TGTGCCAGCAGCTTAGATCACCCTGACAGCCCGGCCTACAATGAGCAGTTCTTC. Protein sequence: CASSLDHPDSPAYNEQFF.

V and J are TRBV7-9 and TRBJ1-5; the D is unclear. CDR3 size: 12 residues. Germline V lookup: CDR1 SEHNR, CDR2 FQNEAQ (reference sequence). V lost 5 bases and J lost 6, with 8 bases in between. The CDR3 loop is CASSLGFQPQHF. The CDR3 nucleotides are TGTGCCAGCAGCCTGGGGTTTCAGCCCCAGCATTTT.

V and J are TRBV10-3 and TRBJ1-1; possibly TRBD1 for D (6 bases). The CDR3 is 15 residues long. Between the trimmed V and J ends, which lost 3 bases and 0 bases, there was a span of 11 bases. Germline V CDR1 and CDR2: ENHRY, SYGVKD. The CDR3 region is CAISEWDIMNTEAFF. The CDR3 coding sequence is TGTGCCATCAGTGAATGGGACATAATGAACACTGAAGCTTTCTTT.

V is TRBV20-1 and J is TRBJ2-4; D is undetermined. Trimming stripped 0 bases from V and 2 bases from J, with 8 bases between. There are 14 residues in the CDR3. Germline V gene sequence: CDR1 DFQATT, CDR2 SNEGSKA (reference sequence). The CDR3 region is CSARDGGTKNIQYF. The CDR3 nucleotides are TGCAGTGCTAGAGACGGCGGTACCAAAAACATTCAGTACTTC.

CDR3 nucleotides: TGTGCCAGTAGTATGTCTGGGGAGCTGTTTTTT. This gives the protein CASSMSGELFF. J is TRBJ2-2 and V is TRBV19; D not certain. The germline CDR1 and CDR2 sequences are LNHDA and SQIVND (reference sequence). CDR3 length equals 11 residues. V was trimmed by 3 bases and J by 8 bases, leaving 4 bases between them.

The rearrangement links TRBV10-3 to TRBJ2-3; 8 positions agree with TRBD2. CDR1 is ENHRY, CDR2 SYGVKD, per germline. CDR3 length: 14 residues. Trimming took 4 bases from V and 6 from J; bases not matched to a gene: 6. CDR3 in DNA: TGTGCCATCAGTGTTTCGACTAGCGAGGATACGCAGTATTTT. This gives the protein CAISVSTSEDTQYF.

This clonotype was detected only a few times. The chain has TRBV4-3 and TRBJ1-2; possible D gene TRBD1, 5 bases. The V gene's germline CDR1 is LGHNA and CDR2 YSLEER. This CDR3 is 15 amino acids long. The ends were cut back, 0 bases at V and 5 bases at J, with 13 bases in the middle. This CDR3 reads CASSQDGTHQYGYTF. The CDR3 DNA is TGCGCCAGCAGCCAAGATGGGACCCACCAGTATGGCTACACCTTC.

The chain carries TRBV4-1 and TRBJ2-7; TRBD1 or TRBD2 may be the D gene (6 bases each). Germline V CDR1 and CDR2: MGHRA, YSYEKL. This CDR3 contains 14 residues. Trimming removed 5 bases at V and 7 bases at J, with 18 bases between. The CDR3 DNA reads as TGCGCCAGCAGCTTCTCTCACGGAGGGGGGGAGCAGTACTTC. Its translation is CASSFSHGGGEQYF.

The chain is built from TRBV4-3 and TRBJ2-7; 10 bases are shared with TRBD2. CDR1 is LGHNA, CDR2 YSLEER, per germline. Germline trimming cut 1 base from V and 0 bases from J; bases unmatched to any gene: 3. CDR3 length equals 16 residues. CDR3 coding DNA: TGCGCCAGCAGCCAAGTTACTAGCGGGAACTCCTACGAGCAGTACTTC. Amino acid sequence: CASSQVTSGNSYEQYF.

This sequence joins TRBV7-9 and TRBJ2-1; tentative D call: TRBD2 (5 bases). This CDR3 region has 15 residues. Per the germline V gene, CDR1 is SEHNR and CDR2 is FQNEAQ (reference sequence). Trimming took 2 bases from V and 5 from J, leaving 13 bases between them. This CDR3 is CASSLSDGGHNEQFF. The DNA of the CDR3 is TGTGCCAGCAGCTTAAGCGACGGAGGCCACAATGAGCAGTTCTTC.